Listed here is a single T cell receptor (beta chain). This record belongs to a study of identical twins. A universal primer site was created by template switching, with the cDNA bearing unique molecular identifiers. Each CDR3 protein gets one entry after TCRdb re-called the 5' RACE reads with MiXCR. The sample has 500,000 to 650,000 distinct CDR3 sequences, just over 7% seen once. The CDR3 totals 16 residues. Trimming at V came to 4 bases and at J to 15 bases, leaving 14 bases not matched to a gene. Looked up from germline, CDR1 is SGHRS and CDR2 is YFSETQ. This same sample was also part of a study on yellow fever vaccine responses in identical twins.

The chain combines TRBV5-1 with TRBJ2-1; 15 positions agree with TRBD2. The sample taken for sequencing was PBMCs. This clonotype was obtained from a woman under 30 in good health. Written as DNA, the CDR3 is TGCGCCAGCAGCCCATCCTCGGGACTAGCGGGGGGACTCCCGTTCTTC. This encodes CASSPSSGLAGGLPFF.